The 15 T cell receptor beta chains below come from one sample, sequenced in a study of cytomegalovirus exposure and HLA in healthy donors. The PCR had 60 Vbeta and 13 Jbeta primers. Sequencing used immunoSEQ multiplex PCR; TCRdb keeps in-frame clones, though not all of them. The ten most abundant clones cover around 0.96% of a sample with 140,000 to 150,000 clones. Sequencing input: PBMCs. These TCRs come from a male donor in good health and CMV-seronegative.

The chain joins TRBV4-3 to TRBJ2-6; 7 bases are a match to TRBD1. Germline CDR1 LGHNA, CDR2 YSLEER. CDR3 length equals 17 residues. The trim removed 3 bases at V and 1 base at J, leaving 6 bases unmatched. DNA for the CDR3: TGCGCCAGCAGCCAGACAGGGTTAGCATCTGGGGCCAACGTCCTGACTTTC. This gives the protein CASSQTGLASGANVLTF.

V usage is TRBV9 and J usage is TRBJ2-1, with 10 nucleotides matching TRBD2. The CDR3 covers 15 residues. From germline, CDR1 is SGDLS and CDR2 YYNGEE. With 4 bases clipped from V and 10 bases from J, the junction kept 11 bases outside the gene matches. In DNA form, the CDR3 reads TGTGCCAGCAGCACCAGCGGGAGGGCCTTCGGGGAGCAGTTCTTC. This translates into CASSTSGRAFGEQFF.

The V and J genes are TRBV20-1 and TRBJ2-3, with 9 bases identical to TRBD2. Germline values: CDR1 DFQATT, CDR2 SNEGSKA (reference sequence). After removal of 6 bases from V and 13 bases from J, the junction contained 8 bases not matched to a gene. The CDR3 has 11 amino acids. The CDR3: CSAIAGVGEYF. In DNA form, the CDR3 reads TGCAGTGCAATAGCGGGAGTAGGGGAGTATTTT.

The chain is built from TRBV18 and TRBJ2-3; D may be TRBD2 (5 bases). The V and J ends lost 4 bases and 6 bases respectively, with 14 bases between them. CDR1 is KGHSH, CDR2 LQKENI, per germline. This CDR3 is built from 14 residues. The CDR3 loop reads CASSRPPRGDTQYF. CDR3 bases: TGTGCCAGCTCACGGCCTCCACGCGGGGATACGCAGTATTTT.

The chain couples TRBV5-1 to TRBJ2-7; 7 bases are a match to TRBD1. Looked up from germline, CDR1 is SGHRS and CDR2 is YFSETQ. The CDR3 totals 14 residues. V lost 0 bases, J lost 4 bases, and 4 bases stayed unmatched. The CDR3 DNA sequence: TGCGCCAGCAGCTTGGAGGGGGCGCAATACGAGCAGTACTTC. It encodes CASSLEGAQYEQYF.

The rearrangement links TRBV6-5 to TRBJ1-5, with D possibly TRBD1 on 5 matching bases. CDR3 length: 13 residues. The V end lost 3 bases, the J end lost 11 bases, and 14 bases lay between the germline ends. The germline gives CDR1 MNHEY, CDR2 SVGAGI. CDR3: CASSYDRSRAQHF. CDR3 DNA sequence: TGTGCCAGCAGTTATGACAGATCCAGAGCCCAGCATTTT.

The gene calls are TRBV30 and TRBJ2-5; TRBD2 is a possible D gene (6 bases). Germline V lookup: CDR1 GTSNPN, CDR2 SVGIG (reference sequence). This CDR3 is 15 amino acids long. The V end lost 3 bases, the J end lost 0 bases, and 14 bases lay between the germline ends. The CDR3 DNA follows: TGTGCCTGGAGGGAGGGTTCAGTCCACCAAGAGACCCAGTACTTC. This encodes CAWREGSVHQETQYF. The full variable domain, with the rest looked up from reference TRBV30 and TRBJ2-5, is SQTIHQWPATLVQPVGSPLSLECTVEGTSNPNLYWYRQAAGRGLQLLFYSVGIGQISSEVPQNLSASRPQDRQFILSSKKLLLSDSGFYLCAWREGSVHQETQYFGPGTRLLVL.

This sequence joins TRBV7-6 and TRBJ1-1; 8 nucleotides align to TRBD1. CDR3 size: 16 residues. V lost 3 bases and J lost 2; bases outside the gene matches: 8. Per germline, CDR1 SGHVS and CDR2 FNYEAQ. CDR3: CASSFETGVVNTEAFF. The CDR3 DNA follows: TGTGCCAGCAGCTTTGAGACAGGGGTCGTAAACACTGAAGCTTTCTTT.

The chain combines TRBV5-6 with TRBJ2-5; 9 nucleotides align to TRBD1. V shed 4 bases and J 5 bases; nucleotides not matched to a gene: 6. The CDR3 extends over 14 amino acids. Germline V gene sequence: CDR1 SGHDT, CDR2 YYEEEE. This CDR3 is CASSTTGGVETQYF. The CDR3 region has the DNA TGTGCCAGCAGCACAACAGGGGGCGTCGAGACCCAGTACTTC.

The genes are TRBV27 and TRBJ2-7, with TRBD2 as a possible D gene (6 bases). Trimming cost V 4 bases and J 2 bases, with 9 bases left between them. Per the germline V gene, CDR1 is MNHEY and CDR2 is SMNVEV (reference sequence). The CDR3 spans 13 residues. CDR3 region: CASSSGGAYEQYF. Written as DNA, the CDR3 is TGTGCCAGCAGTTCCGGGGGAGCCTACGAGCAGTACTTC.

The chain carries TRBV5-1 and TRBJ2-2; TRBD1 aligns across 7 bases. The J segment lost 1 base and the V segment lost 2 bases, leaving 5 bases of the junction unmatched. Looked up from germline, CDR1 is SGHRS and CDR2 is YFSETQ. CDR3 length equals 16 residues. CDR3 coding DNA: TGCGCCAGCAGCTTAGGTAGGACAGGGAACACCGGGGAGCTGTTTTTT. Amino acids: CASSLGRTGNTGELFF.

This chain links TRBV18 with TRBJ2-7; tentatively, D is TRBD2 (6 bases). CDR3 length: 15 residues. Germline V gene sequence: CDR1 KGHSH, CDR2 LQKENI. Trimming removed 9 bases from V and 5 bases from J, with 23 bases in between. The CDR3 coding sequence is TGTGCCAGTTCCCGGGACTCCGCTGGGATAGACGAGCAGTACTTC. This encodes CASSRDSAGIDEQYF.

The chain joins TRBV9 to TRBJ1-2, with 7 nucleotides matching TRBD1. CDR3 length equals 14 residues. Losses at the gene ends were 2 bases for V and 0 bases for J; bases not matched to a gene: 1. In germline, CDR1 is SGDLS, CDR2 YYNGEE. CDR3 in amino acids: CASSVTGANYGYTF. The CDR3 region has the DNA TGTGCCAGCAGCGTTACAGGGGCTAACTATGGCTACACCTTC. The variable domain in full, with the rest retrieved from reference TRBV9 and TRBJ1-2, is DSGVTQTPKHLITATGQRVTLRCSPRSGDLSVYWYQQSLDQGLQFLIQYYNGEERAKGNILERFSAQQFPDLHSELNLSSLELGDSALYFCASSVTGANYGYTFGSGTRLTVV.

The gene calls are TRBV7-9 and TRBJ2-3; possible D gene TRBD2, 6 bases. V lost 7 bases to trimming and J lost 4 bases, with 15 bases between them. The CDR3 totals 14 residues. CDR1 SEHNR and CDR2 FQNEAQ come from the germline V gene (reference sequence). CDR3 region: CASTPPGDPDTQYF. In DNA, the CDR3 is TGTGCCAGCACTCCCCCGGGAGACCCAGATACGCAGTATTTT.

The chain uses TRBV6-1 and TRBJ2-7; maybe TRBD2 (5 bases). The CDR3 contains 16 residues. Trimming took off 3 bases at V and 2 bases at J, with 17 bases between the two ends. Germline V gene lookup returns CDR1 MNHNS and CDR2 SASEGT. CDR3 DNA: TGTGCCAGCAGTGATTACTACGAACTAGGACCCTACGAGCAGTACTTC. Protein product: CASSDYYELGPYEQYF.